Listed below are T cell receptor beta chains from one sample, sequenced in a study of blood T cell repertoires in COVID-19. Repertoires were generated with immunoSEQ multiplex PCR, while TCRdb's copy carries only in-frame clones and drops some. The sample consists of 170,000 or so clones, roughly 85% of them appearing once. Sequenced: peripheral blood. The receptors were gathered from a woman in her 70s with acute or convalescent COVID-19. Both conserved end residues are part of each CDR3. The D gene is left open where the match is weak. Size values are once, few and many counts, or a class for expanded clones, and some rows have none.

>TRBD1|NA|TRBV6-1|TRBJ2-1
CASSDTGVVPYNEQFF
TGTGCCAGCAGTGACACAGGGGTAGTCCCCTACAATGAGCAGTTCTTC
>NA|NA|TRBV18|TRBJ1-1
CASSPLRDTNTEAFF
TGTGCCAGCTCACCCTTGAGAGATACCAACACTGAAGCTTTCTTT
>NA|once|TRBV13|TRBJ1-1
CASSLDGQFMNTEAFF
TGTGCCAGCAGCTTAGATGGACAGTTTATGAACACTGAAGCTTTCTTT
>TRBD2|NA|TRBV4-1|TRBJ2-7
CASSQDRGLASGYEQYF
TGCGCCAGCAGCCAAGATAGGGGACTAGCATCCGGCTACGAGCAGTACTTC
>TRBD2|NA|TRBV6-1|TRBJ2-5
CASSAIGGGAGQETQYF
TGTGCCAGCAGTGCCATCGGGGGGGGCGCAGGTCAAGAGACCCAGTACTTC
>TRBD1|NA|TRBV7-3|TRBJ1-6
CASSLGTGAGNSPLHF
TGTGCCAGCAGCTTGGGGACAGGGGCGGGTAATTCACCCCTCCACTTT
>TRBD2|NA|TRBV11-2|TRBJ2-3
CASSYWGTSGRVVTDTQYF
TGTGCCAGCAGCTACTGGGGGACTAGCGGGCGAGTCGTGACAGATACGCAGTATTTT
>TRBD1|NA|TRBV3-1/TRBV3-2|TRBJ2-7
CASSLSFDRGRLGQYF
TGTGCCAGCAGCCTGAGTTTTGACAGGGGGCGTTTGGGGCAGTACTTC
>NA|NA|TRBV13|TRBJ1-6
CASSLGRDSSPLHF
TGTGCCAGCAGCTTAGGGAGGGATAGTTCACCCCTCCACTTT
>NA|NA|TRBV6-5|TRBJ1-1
CASSYLRRGSEAFF
TGTGCCAGCAGTTACCTCAGGAGGGGTAGTGAAGCTTTCTTT
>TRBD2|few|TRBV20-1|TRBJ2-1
CSARGRSAGVF
TGCAGTGCTAGAGGGCGGTCTGCGGGAGTCTTC
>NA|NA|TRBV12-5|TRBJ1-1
CASGLAGGTEAFF
TGTGCTAGTGGTTTGGCTGGGGGGACTGAAGCTTTCTTT
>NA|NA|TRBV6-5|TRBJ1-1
CASAIEELNTEAFF
TGTGCCAGCGCAATAGAAGAGTTGAACACTGAAGCTTTCTTT
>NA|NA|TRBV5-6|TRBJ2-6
CASSLVPGSWFSGANVLTF
TGTGCCAGCAGCTTGGTGCCAGGGTCCTGGTTCTCTGGGGCCAACGTCCTGACTTTC
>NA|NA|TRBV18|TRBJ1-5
CASSPGGGNQPQHF
TGTGCCAGCTCACCAGGGGGCGGCAATCAGCCCCAGCATTTT
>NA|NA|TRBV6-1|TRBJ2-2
CASSPTNTGELFF
TGTGCCAGCAGCCCTACGAACACCGGGGAGCTGTTTTTT
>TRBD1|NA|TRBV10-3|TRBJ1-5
CAISESRQGYDQPQHF
TGTGCCATCAGTGAGTCTAGACAGGGGTACGATCAGCCCCAGCATTTT
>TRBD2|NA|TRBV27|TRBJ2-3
CASSSLAGEPGTQYF
TGTGCCAGCAGCTCGTTAGCGGGGGAGCCGGGTACGCAGTATTTT
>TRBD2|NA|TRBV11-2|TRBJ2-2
CASSLMTGTSGSFTGELFF
TGTGCCAGCAGCTTAATGACGGGGACTAGCGGGAGCTTCACCGGGGAGCTGTTTTTT
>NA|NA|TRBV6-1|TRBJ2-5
CASSELLGVQETQYF
TGTGCCAGCAGTGAACTCTTAGGGGTCCAAGAGACCCAGTACTTC
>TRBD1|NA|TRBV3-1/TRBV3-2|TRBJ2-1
CASSQGQGVSEQFF
TGTGCCAGCAGCCAAGGTCAGGGGGTCTCTGAGCAGTTCTTC
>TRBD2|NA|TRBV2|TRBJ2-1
CASSGTSGDNEQFF
TGTGCCAGCAGTGGGACTAGCGGAGACAATGAGCAGTTCTTC
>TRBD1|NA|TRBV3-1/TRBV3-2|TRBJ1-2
CASSQGTVTYGYTF
TGTGCCAGCAGCCAGGGGACAGTAACCTATGGCTACACCTTC
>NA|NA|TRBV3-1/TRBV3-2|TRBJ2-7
CASSAPSAYEQYF
TGTGCCAGCAGCGCACCTAGCGCCTACGAGCAGTACTTC
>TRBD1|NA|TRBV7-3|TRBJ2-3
CASSSQGAGDTQYF
TGTGCCAGCAGCTCTCAGGGGGCTGGAGATACGCAGTATTTT
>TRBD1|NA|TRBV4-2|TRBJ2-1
CASSQGDRGPYNEQFF
TGTGCCAGCAGCCAAGGGGACAGGGGGCCCTACAATGAGCAGTTCTTC
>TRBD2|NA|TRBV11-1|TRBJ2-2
CASSPSGSISGELFF
TGTGCCAGCAGCCCAAGCGGGAGTATATCTGGGGAGCTGTTTTTT
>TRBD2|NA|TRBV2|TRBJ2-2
CASSGTSGKIRTGELFF
TGTGCCAGCAGTGGGACTAGCGGGAAAATTCGTACCGGGGAGCTGTTTTTT
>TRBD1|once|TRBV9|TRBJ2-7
CASSTGGVSYEQYF
TGTGCCAGCAGCACAGGGGGCGTTTCCTACGAGCAGTACTTC
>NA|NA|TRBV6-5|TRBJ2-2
CASQQGPTGELFF
TGTGCCAGCCAACAGGGCCCGACCGGGGAGCTGTTTTTT
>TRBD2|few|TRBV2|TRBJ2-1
CASRQTSGVPYNEQFF
TGTGCCAGCCGTCAGACTAGCGGGGTACCCTACAATGAGCAGTTCTTC
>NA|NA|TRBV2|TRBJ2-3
CASSGQSTDTQYF
TGTGCCAGCTCGGGTCAGAGCACAGATACGCAGTATTTT
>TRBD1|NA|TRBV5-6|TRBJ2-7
CASSLSPTGPYEQYF
TGTGCCAGCAGCTTGTCCCCGACAGGGCCCTACGAGCAGTACTTC
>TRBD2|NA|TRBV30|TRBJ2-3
CAAQGLAGLTDTQYF
TGTGCCGCTCAAGGACTAGCGGGACTCACAGATACGCAGTATTTT
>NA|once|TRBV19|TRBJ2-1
CASSPQGTHNEQFF
TGTGCCAGTAGTCCCCAGGGGACACACAATGAGCAGTTCTTC
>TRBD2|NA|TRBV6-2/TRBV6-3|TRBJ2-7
CASSYTPGLAGESGEQYF
TGTGCCAGCAGTTATACCCCTGGACTAGCGGGAGAGTCGGGCGAGCAGTACTTC
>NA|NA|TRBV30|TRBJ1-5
CAWSIGLDQPQHF
TGTGCCTGGAGTATCGGGTTGGATCAGCCCCAGCATTTT
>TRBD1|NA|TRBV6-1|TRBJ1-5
CASSEVPTGINQPQHF
TGTGCCAGCAGTGAAGTCCCGACAGGGATCAATCAGCCCCAGCATTTT
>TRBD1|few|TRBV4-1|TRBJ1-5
CASSPGQGHNQPQHF
TGCGCCAGCAGCCCGGGACAGGGCCACAATCAGCCCCAGCATTTT
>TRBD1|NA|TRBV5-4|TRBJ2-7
CASSPTGGLAYEQYF
TGTGCCAGCAGCCCGACAGGGGGCCTAGCCTACGAGCAGTACTTC
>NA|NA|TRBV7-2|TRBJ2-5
CASSSRRGGGETQYF
TGTGCCAGCAGCTCCCGGAGGGGGGGCGGGGAGACCCAGTACTTC
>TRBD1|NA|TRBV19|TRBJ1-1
CANRDRNTEAFF
TGTGCCAACCGGGACAGGAACACTGAAGCTTTCTTT
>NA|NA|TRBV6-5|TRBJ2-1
CASGGTVYFGQFF
TGTGCCAGCGGGGGGACCGTCTATTTCGGGCAGTTCTTC
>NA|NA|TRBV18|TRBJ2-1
CASSPQSSSYNEQFF
TGTGCCAGCTCACCCCAAAGCTCTTCCTACAATGAGCAGTTCTTC
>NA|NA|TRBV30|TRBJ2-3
CAWGDRNTDTQYF
TGTGCCTGGGGCGACAGAAACACAGATACGCAGTATTTT
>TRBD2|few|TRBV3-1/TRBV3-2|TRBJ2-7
CASTKAGASYEQYF
TGTGCCAGCACCAAAGCGGGGGCCTCCTACGAGCAGTACTTC
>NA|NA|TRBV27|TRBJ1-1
CASSLGRAVMNTEAFF
TGTGCCAGCAGCCTTGGGAGGGCAGTTATGAACACTGAAGCTTTCTTT
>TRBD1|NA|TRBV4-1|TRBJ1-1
CASSQTGLATEAFF
TGCGCCAGCAGCCAGACAGGGTTGGCCACTGAAGCTTTCTTT
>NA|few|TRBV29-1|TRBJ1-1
CSVRETENTEAFF
TGCAGCGTTAGAGAAACAGAGAACACTGAAGCTTTCTTT
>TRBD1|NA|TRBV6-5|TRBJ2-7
CASRGQGSGEQYF
TGTGCCAGCAGGGGACAGGGATCAGGCGAGCAGTACTTC
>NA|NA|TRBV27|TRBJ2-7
CASSSRHTGTHIGYEQYF
TGTGCCAGCAGTTCCCGTCATACCGGGACACATATTGGGTACGAGCAGTACTTC
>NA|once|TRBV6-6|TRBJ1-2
CASSSSLTDTYGYTF
TGTGCCAGCAGCTCCTCATTGACAGACACCTATGGCTACACCTTC
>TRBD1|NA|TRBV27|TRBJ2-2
CASGLTGAWTGELFF
TGTGCCAGCGGGTTGACAGGGGCTTGGACCGGGGAGCTGTTTTTT